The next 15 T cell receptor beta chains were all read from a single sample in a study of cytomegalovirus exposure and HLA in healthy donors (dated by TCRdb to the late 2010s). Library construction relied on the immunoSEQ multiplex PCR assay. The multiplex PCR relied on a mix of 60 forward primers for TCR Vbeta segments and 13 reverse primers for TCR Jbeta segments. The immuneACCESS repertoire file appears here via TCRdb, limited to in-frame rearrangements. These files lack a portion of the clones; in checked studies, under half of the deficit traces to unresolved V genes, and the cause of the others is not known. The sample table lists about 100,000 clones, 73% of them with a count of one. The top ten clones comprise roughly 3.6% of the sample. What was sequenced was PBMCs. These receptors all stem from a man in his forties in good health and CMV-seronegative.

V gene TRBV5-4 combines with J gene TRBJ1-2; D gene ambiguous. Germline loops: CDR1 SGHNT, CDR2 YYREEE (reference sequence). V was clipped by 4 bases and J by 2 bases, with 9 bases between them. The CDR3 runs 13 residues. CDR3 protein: CASSPDKNYGYTF. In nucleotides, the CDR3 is TGTGCCAGCAGCCCCGACAAGAACTATGGCTACACCTTC.

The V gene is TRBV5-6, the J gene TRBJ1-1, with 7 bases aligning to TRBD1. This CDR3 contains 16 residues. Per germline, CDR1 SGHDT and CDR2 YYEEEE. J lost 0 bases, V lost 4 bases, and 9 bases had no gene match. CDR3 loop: CASSRVGQYLNTEAFF. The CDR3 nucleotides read TGTGCCAGCAGCCGGGTGGGACAGTACTTGAACACTGAAGCTTTCTTT.

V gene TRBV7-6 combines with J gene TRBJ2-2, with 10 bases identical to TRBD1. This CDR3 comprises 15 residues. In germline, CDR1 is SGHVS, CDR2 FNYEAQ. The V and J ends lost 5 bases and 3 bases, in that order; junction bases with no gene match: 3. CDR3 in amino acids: CASSPGTGDTGELFF. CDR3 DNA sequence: TGTGCCAGCAGCCCCGGGACAGGGGACACCGGGGAGCTGTTTTTT. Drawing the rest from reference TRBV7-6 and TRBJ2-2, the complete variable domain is GAGVSQSPRYKVTKRGQDVALRCDPISGHVSLYWYRQALGQGPEFLTYFNYEAQQDKSGLPNDRFSAERPEGSISTLTIQRTEQRDSAMYRCASSPGTGDTGELFFGEGSRLTVL.

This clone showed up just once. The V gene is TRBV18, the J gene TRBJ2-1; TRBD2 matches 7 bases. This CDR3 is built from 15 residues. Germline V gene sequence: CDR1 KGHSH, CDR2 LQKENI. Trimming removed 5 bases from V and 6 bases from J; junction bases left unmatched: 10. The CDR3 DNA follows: TGTGCCAGCTCAGCGAGCCGGGGGGATTCCAATGAGCAGTTCTTC. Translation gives CASSASRGDSNEQFF.

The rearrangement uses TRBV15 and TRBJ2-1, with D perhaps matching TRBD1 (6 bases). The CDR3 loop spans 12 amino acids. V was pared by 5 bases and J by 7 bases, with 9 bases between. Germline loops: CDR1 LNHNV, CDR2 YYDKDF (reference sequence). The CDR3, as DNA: TGTGCCACCAGCGGCAGGGGAAATGAGCAGTTCTTC. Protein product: CATSGRGNEQFF.

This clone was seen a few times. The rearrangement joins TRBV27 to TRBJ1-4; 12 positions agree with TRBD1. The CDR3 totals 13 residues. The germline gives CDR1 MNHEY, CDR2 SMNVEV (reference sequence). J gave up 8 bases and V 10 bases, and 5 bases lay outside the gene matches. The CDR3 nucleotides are TGTGCCACAGGGACAGGGGGCCGGGAAAAACTGTTTTTT. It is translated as CATGTGGREKLFF.

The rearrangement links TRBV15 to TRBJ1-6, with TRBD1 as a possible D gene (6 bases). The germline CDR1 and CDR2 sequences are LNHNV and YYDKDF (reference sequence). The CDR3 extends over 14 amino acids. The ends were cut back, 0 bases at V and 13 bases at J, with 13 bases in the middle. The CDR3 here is CATSRDRDILPLHF. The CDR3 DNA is TGTGCCACCAGCAGAGATAGGGACATTCTGCCCCTCCACTTT.

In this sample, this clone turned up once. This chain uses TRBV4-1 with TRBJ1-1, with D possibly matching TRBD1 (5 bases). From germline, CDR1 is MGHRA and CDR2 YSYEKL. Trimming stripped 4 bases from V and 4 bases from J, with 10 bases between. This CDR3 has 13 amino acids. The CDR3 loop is CASSPRQFTEAFF. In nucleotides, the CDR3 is TGCGCCAGCAGCCCAAGACAGTTCACTGAAGCTTTCTTT.

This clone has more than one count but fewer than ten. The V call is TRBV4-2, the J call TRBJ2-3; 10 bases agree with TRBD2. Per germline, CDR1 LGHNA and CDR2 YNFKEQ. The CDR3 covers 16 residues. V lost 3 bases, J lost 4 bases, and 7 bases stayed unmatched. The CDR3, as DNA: TGTGCCAGCAGCCACACCGGGACTAGCGAGGCAGATACGCAGTATTTT. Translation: CASSHTGTSEADTQYF.

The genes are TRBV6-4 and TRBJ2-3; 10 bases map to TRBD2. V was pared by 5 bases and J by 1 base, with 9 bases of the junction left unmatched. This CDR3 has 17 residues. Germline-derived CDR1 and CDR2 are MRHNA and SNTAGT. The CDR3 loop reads CASSQSSGGGGTDTQYF. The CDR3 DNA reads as TGTGCCAGCAGTCAGTCTAGCGGGGGCGGTGGCACAGATACGCAGTATTTT.

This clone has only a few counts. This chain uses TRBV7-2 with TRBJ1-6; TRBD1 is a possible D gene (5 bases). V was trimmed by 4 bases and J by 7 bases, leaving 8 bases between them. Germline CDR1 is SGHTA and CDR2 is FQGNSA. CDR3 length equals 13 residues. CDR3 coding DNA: TGTGCCAGCAGCTCAGGGCACAATTCACCCCTCCACTTT. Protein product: CASSSGHNSPLHF.

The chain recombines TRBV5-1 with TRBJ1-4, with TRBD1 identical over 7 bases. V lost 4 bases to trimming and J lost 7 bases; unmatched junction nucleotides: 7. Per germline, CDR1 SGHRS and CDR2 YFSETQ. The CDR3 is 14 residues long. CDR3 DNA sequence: TGCGCCAGCAGCAGTCAGGGGGTTGGTGAAAAACTGTTTTTT. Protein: CASSSQGVGEKLFF.

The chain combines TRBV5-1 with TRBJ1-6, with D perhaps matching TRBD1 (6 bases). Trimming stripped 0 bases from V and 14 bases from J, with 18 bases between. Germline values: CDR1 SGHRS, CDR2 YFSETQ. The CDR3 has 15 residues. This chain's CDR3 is CASSLDGLGGPALHF. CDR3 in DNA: TGCGCCAGCAGCTTGGATGGGTTAGGGGGTCCGGCCCTCCACTTT.

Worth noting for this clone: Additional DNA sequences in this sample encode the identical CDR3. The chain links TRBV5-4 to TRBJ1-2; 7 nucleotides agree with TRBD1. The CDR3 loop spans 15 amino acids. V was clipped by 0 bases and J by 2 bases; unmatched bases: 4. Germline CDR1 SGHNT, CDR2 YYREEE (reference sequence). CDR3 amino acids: CASSLGGTANYGYTF. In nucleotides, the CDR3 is TGTGCCAGCAGCTTGGGTGGGACAGCAAACTATGGCTACACCTTC.

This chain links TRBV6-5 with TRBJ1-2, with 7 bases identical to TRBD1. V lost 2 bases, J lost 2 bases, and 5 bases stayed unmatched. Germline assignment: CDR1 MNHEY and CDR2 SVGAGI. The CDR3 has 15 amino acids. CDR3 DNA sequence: TGTGCCAGCAGTTACACGGGACAGCTAAACTATGGCTACACCTTC. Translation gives CASSYTGQLNYGYTF.